This T cell receptor (beta chain) was found in a study of cytomegalovirus exposure and HLA in healthy donors (dated by TCRdb to 2017 to 2019). Looking at the study overall: An earlier analysis of around 600 of the donors reported more than 250 Gb of sequence data and around 120 million unique TCR beta sequences from 150 million to 200 million T cells. An early release that covered roughly 600 HLA-typed donors contained approximately 300 gigabases of sequencing data and tens of millions of unique TCR sequences. Among the roughly 400 genotyped donors, about 83% belonged to the genetic ancestry cluster associated with self-reported Caucasian donors. The aim of the study was to test whether cataloging public T cell receptors could identify signatures of past pathogen exposure. The study used immunosequencing to profile the T cell repertoires of some 600 subjects and linked those repertoires to cytomegalovirus serostatus. In addition to the first cohort of 666 subjects, a separate validation cohort of approximately 130 different subjects was used. To predict cytomegalovirus infection status, the study brought together high-throughput TCR immunosequencing, statistical association of individual TCRs with disease status, and machine learning. A later analysis re-analyzed previously published TCR beta repertoires from 550 to 700 donors and added high-resolution HLA genotyping to study TCR occurrence patterns. Rather than using new phenotypic data, the later analysis identified candidate immune exposures from TCR beta sequences and from how often those sequences occurred across donors. An earlier analysis of 587 of the donors used high-throughput TCR beta sequencing to judge whether each TCR beta V gene segment behaved as functional or pseudogenic. Donor age, sex, ethnicity and CMV serostatus were collected together with the repertoire data. In a later genetic analysis, genome-wide SNP genotypes for about 55% of the roughly 700 donors were used, and that subset was treated as a discovery cohort. All discovery cohort repertoires had been generated using a single sequencing platform. Both class I and class II loci were covered by HLA typing, at four-digit resolution. The number of typed donors differed by locus: roughly 620-630 for A, B, C, DRB1 and DQB1; some 540 for DQA1; 606 for DPA1; and some 470 for DPB1. Roughly 5 DR-DQ haplotypes were treated as single units for association and clustering because of strong linkage in the cohort. Across 300 to 400 genotyped donors of the cohort, an average of about 200,000 unique TCR beta nucleotide sequences per donor were sequenced, and roughly 20% of those sequences were non-productive.

The cohort comprised some 680 healthy bone marrow donors. Cohort members were all nominally healthy when sampled, although unrecorded immune exposures were likely present. The donor was CMV seropositive and was included in the group of some 290 seropositive cohort members. A peripheral blood sample was provided by each donor, and peripheral blood mononuclear cells were used for TCR beta sequencing. The Qiagen DNeasy Blood Extraction Kit was used to extract genomic DNA from the blood cell samples. The library was obtained by the immunoSEQ multiplex PCR assay. The multiplex PCR relied on a mix of 60 forward primers for TCR Vbeta segments and 13 reverse primers for TCR Jbeta segments. A multiplex PCR assay on genomic DNA amplified the CDR3 region of rearranged TCR beta genes. On the Illumina HiSeq System, the amplified TCR beta libraries were sequenced as 87-base-pair reads. In the source study's methods: A later analysis counted about 76 million unique TCR beta chains across the 666 repertoires, and approximately 11 million of these chains were shared by at least two donors. To remove PCR and sequencing errors, raw reads were error-corrected and collapsed into unique sequences using a nearest-neighbor algorithm that merged closely related sequences. CDR3 sequences were aligned to IMGT reference sequences to assign V, D and J gene segments. For a sequence to be retained, a match of at least six nucleotides to both a V gene segment and a J gene segment was required. A rearrangement was called productive if the CDR3 had no stop codons and remained in frame with V and J, and every other rearrangement was called non-productive. CDR3 was defined by IMGT convention, running from the second conserved V-encoded cysteine to the conserved J-encoded phenylalanine. The earlier analysis of 587 of the donors excluded sequences that lacked an unambiguous match to a single V gene segment. An earlier analysis of fewer than 750 of the donors called V segments functional above 56.7% productive rearrangements and segregating when the between-donor standard deviation exceeded 5%. A statistical classification framework was built for diagnosing cytomegalovirus status from the catalog of TCR beta chain sequences. In a later analysis, TCR nucleotide sequences were compared against IMGT/GENE-DB human TR gene sequences so that V and J genes could be assigned. In a later analysis, CDR3 sequences and most-parsimonious VDJ recombination scenarios were assigned using the TCRdist pipeline. In a later analysis, each TCR beta chain was defined by its CDR3 amino acid sequence together with its V-gene family, and reads lacking a unique V-gene family were excluded. In a later analysis, some 600 highly shared, low-generation-probability nucleotide sequences were removed to address suspected cross-contamination and a sequencing artifact. A later analysis calculated a clonal expansion index for each public chain from normalized within-repertoire ranks of inferred template counts. A later analysis computed generation probabilities with a VDJ recombination model fitted to out-of-frame rearrangements, and checked the results against IGoR. In a later analysis, hypergeometric tests were used to score TCR-TCR, TCR-HLA and TCR-CMV co-occurrence, with a repertoire-size bias correction applied to TCR pairs. To estimate false discovery rates, a later analysis permuted the HLA or CMV assignments 20 times. In a later analysis, co-occurring TCRs were grouped with DBSCAN, and TCRdist sequence similarity was added when clustering was performed within HLA-allele-positive subsets. Co-occurrence clustering excluded repertoires with fewer than 30,000 or more than 120,000 public chains, plus five with anomalous nucleotide sharing. Imported from immuneACCESS, the table was reduced by TCRdb to in-frame sequences with V and J called. These copies leave out some clones; in studies compared against another copy, an unresolved V gene accounts for under half, and the cause of the remainder is not known. The V and J calls and clone size were taken over from that table, and D and trimming were inferred from the DNA. This sample holds under 200,000 clones; around 80% were observed only once. The top ten clonotypes cover 1% of the sample.

The germline V gene specifies SNHLY as CDR1 and FYNNEI as CDR2. The germline V end is reduced by 7 bases and the J end by 6 bases; junction bases left unmatched: 6. From the cysteine through the phenylalanine, the CDR3 covers 14 amino acids. CDR3 DNA is the only sequence kept; it has 42 bases, read in frame from the first base. In the case of this clone: The antigen it binds to is not known. No base qualities exist here, and no much larger clone lies one base off it.

On the study overall, not on this receptor specifically: In a later genetic analysis, a missense DCLRE1C variant was associated with V-gene and J-gene trimming of TCR beta chains, and the association was replicated in an independent cohort. Correlated functional status among segregating V segments might reflect linkage disequilibrium, but an unknown experimental factor could not be ruled out. In vitro tests confirmed that a few of the cytomegalovirus-associated TCR beta chains recognize cytomegalovirus antigens. HLA typing was unavailable for some donors at each locus, so association tests used only the typed subset. A further reported finding was that TCR beta sequences accurately predicted the HLA-A and HLA-B alleles for most subjects in the first cohort. Compared with the 666-donor mean, donors in an Asian-associated ancestry cluster had fewer N-insertions in productive TCRs, according to a later genetic analysis. Some 16 rarely observed V segments, including chromosome 9 orphons, were excluded from the earlier analysis of several hundred of the donors because counts were too low. The only immune exposure information available for the cohort was CMV serostatus. Only TCR beta chains were sequenced in this cohort, and the absence of alpha or paired-chain data limited detectable features. In the study, about 150 TCR beta chains were listed as associated with cytomegalovirus. In a later analysis, several top co-occurrence clusters were reported to appear linked to parvovirus B19, influenza, CMV and Epstein-Barr virus. Roughly uniform sequencing depth across donors was assumed in presence/absence analyses, although this assumption may not hold. A later analysis associated 16,951 TCR beta sequences with specific HLA alleles at a false discovery rate of 0.05. A later analysis found that most CMV-associated TCR beta chains appeared HLA-restricted, with HLA associations seemingly driven largely by CMV exposure. Cytomegalovirus status was reported to be diagnosed by the classifier with high specificity and sensitivity in both the original and validation cohorts. Some IMGT-functional V segments, including TRBV6-2 and TRBV6-3, could not be told apart with the 87-base-pair reads, so those segments were excluded. In a later analysis, the rate of TCR association differed among HLA loci, with DRB1 alleles having the most associated TCRs and HLA-C alleles having the fewest. In a later analysis, HLA-associated TCR beta chains were found to be more clonally expanded and to have lower generation probabilities than equally common non-associated chains. When HLA alleles, especially DR and DQ, strongly co-occurred, TCR associations were difficult to assign to individual alleles. The authors suggested that the approach could potentially be extended to other disease states and immunological phenotypes. A cluster of highly shared sequence variants was judged likely to be a technical artifact of the sequencing pipeline. An earlier analysis of 587 of the donors showed that most TCR beta V segments appeared in productive rearrangements either about 87% or about 30% of the time, which broadly matched IMGT annotations. Most TCR sequences were observed very rarely across donors, whereas some public TCRs were present in many individuals.

Input material: PBMCs. This clonotype was sampled from a woman aged 45-65 years in good health and CMV-seropositive. This receptor chain uses TRBV2 and TRBJ2-1, and 10 bases in between align with TRBD1. The CDR3 is CASTRQGASNEQFF. The nucleotides read TGTGCCAGCACAAGACAGGGGGCGTCCAATGAGCAGTTCTTC. Outside the CDR3, residues come from the reference TRBV2 and TRBJ2-1 proteins, so the full variable domain is: EPEVTQTPSHQVTQMGQEVILRCVPISNHLYFYWYRQILGQKVEFLVSFYNNEISEKSEIFDDQFSVERPDGSNFTLKIRSTKLEDSAMYFCASTRQGASNEQFFGPGTRLTVL.